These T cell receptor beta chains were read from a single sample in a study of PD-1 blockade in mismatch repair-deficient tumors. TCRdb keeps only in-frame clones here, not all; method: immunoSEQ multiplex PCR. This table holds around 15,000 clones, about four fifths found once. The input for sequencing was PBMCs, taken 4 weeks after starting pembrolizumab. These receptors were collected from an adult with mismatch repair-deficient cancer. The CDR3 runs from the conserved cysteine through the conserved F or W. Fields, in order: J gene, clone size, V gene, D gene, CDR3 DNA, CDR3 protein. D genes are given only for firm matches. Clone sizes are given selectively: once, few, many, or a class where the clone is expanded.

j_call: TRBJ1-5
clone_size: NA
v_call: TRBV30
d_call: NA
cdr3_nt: TGTGCCTGGAGTGTTCTGGGCCTAGGGGGCAATCAGCCCCAGCATTTT
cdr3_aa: CAWSVLGLGGNQPQHF

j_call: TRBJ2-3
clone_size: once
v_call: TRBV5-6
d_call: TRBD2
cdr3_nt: TGTGCCAGCACCAGGACTAGCGAAGGGACAGATACGCAGTATTTT
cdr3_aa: CASTRTSEGTDTQYF

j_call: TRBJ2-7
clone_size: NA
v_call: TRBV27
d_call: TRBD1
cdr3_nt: TGTGCCAGCAGTCCCCTCAGGGGGAAGAGTTACGAGCAGTACTTC
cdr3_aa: CASSPLRGKSYEQYF

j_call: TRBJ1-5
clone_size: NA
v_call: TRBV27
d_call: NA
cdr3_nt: TGTGCCAGCAACAGTTTGGGTCTCAATCAGCCCCAGCATTTT
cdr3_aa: CASNSLGLNQPQHF

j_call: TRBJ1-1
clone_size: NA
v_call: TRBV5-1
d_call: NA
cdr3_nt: TGCGCCAGCAGCTTGCACACAGGGAACACTGAAGCTTTCTTT
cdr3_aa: CASSLHTGNTEAFF

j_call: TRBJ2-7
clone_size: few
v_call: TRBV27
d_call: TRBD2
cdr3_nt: TGTGCCAGCAGTTTAAGCTCCCGGGAGGGGCTCGAGCAGTACTTC
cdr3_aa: CASSLSSREGLEQYF

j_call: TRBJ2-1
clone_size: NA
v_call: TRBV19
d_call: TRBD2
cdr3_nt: TGTGCCAGTAGCCGAGCCCGTGGCGGGAGTGAGCGGGAGAATGAGCAGTTCTTC
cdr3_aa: CASSRARGGSERENEQFF

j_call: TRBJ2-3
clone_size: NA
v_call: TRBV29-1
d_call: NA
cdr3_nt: TGCAGCGTTGAAGGTGACAACACAGATACGCAGTATTTT
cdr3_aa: CSVEGDNTDTQYF

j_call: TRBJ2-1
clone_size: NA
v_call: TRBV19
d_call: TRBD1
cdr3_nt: TGTGCCAGTAGTTCTTCGACAGGGGGCTCCTACAATGAGCAGTTCTTC
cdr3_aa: CASSSSTGGSYNEQFF

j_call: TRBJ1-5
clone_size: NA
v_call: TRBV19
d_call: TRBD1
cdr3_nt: TGTGCCAGTAGTATCGGGGGGACAGGGGGCAGAGGCAATCAGCCCCAGCATTTT
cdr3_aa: CASSIGGTGGRGNQPQHF

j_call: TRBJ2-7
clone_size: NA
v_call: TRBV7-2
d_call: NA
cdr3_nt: TGTGCCAGCACCCTGGGCGCCCCTCTTTCCTACGAGCAGTACTTC
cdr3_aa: CASTLGAPLSYEQYF

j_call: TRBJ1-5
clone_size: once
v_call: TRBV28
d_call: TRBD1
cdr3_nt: TGTGCCAGCAGGATAACAGGGGTTAGCAATCAGCCCCAGCATTTT
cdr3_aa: CASRITGVSNQPQHF

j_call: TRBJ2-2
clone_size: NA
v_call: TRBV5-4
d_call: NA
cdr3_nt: TGTGCCAGCAGCCAGAACGACAGGAACACCGGGGAGCTGTTTTTT
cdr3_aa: CASSQNDRNTGELFF

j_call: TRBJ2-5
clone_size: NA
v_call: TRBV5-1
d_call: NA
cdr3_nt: TGCGCCAGCAGCTTGGTTCTAAAAGAGACCCAGTACTTC
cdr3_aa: CASSLVLKETQYF

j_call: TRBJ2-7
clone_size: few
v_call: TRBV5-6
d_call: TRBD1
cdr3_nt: TGTGCCAGCAGCCCTGGGACAGGCCCCTACGAGCAGTACTTC
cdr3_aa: CASSPGTGPYEQYF

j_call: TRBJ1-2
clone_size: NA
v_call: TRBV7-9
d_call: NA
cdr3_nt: TGTGCCAGCAGTTTAGGACAGAGGACTAACTATGGCTACACCTTC
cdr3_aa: CASSLGQRTNYGYTF

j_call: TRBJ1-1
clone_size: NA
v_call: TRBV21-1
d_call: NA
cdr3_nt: TGTGCCAGCAGCAAAGTTACGCCCCGGGACAGGGGGTGTTTAATGAACACTGAAGCTTTCTTT
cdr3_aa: CASSKVTPRDRGCLMNTEAFF

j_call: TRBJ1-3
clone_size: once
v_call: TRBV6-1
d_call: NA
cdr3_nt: TGTGCCAGCAGTGTCGAGGGTTCTGGAAACACCATATATTTT
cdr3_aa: CASSVEGSGNTIYF

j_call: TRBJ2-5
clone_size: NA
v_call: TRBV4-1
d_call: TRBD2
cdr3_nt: TGCGCCAGCAGCCAAGGGGTCAGCGGGAGCATGTGGAGGGAGACCCAGTACTTC
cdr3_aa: CASSQGVSGSMWRETQYF

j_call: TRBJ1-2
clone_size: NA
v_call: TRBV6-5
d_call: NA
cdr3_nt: TGTGCCAGCAGTTACTATGGCCGCTACACCTTC
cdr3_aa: CASSYYGRYTF

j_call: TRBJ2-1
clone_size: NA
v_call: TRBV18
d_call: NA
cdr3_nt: TGTGCCAGCTCACCGAGGAGGTCTGACAATGAGCAGTTCTTC
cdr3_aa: CASSPRRSDNEQFF

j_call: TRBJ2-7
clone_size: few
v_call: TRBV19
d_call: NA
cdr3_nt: TGTGCCAGTAGTATAGGCGGGACCCGCTACGAGCAGTACTTC
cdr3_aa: CASSIGGTRYEQYF

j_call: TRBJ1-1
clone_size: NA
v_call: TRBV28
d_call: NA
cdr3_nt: TGTGCCAGCAGTTTATCTCCCTACAGGGTCGCGAACACTGAAGCTTTCTTT
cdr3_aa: CASSLSPYRVANTEAFF

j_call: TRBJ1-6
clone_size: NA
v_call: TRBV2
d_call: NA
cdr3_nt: TGTGCCAGCAGTTCCGGACAGCGGAGCTCCTATAATTCACCCCTCCACTTT
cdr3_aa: CASSSGQRSSYNSPLHF

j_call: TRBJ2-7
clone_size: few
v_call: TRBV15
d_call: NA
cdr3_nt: TGTGCCACCAGCAGAGAAGAGCTATGGGAGCAGTACTTC
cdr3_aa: CATSREELWEQYF

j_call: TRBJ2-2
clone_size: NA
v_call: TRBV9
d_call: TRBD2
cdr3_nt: TGTGCCAGCAGCGGTGCTAGCGGGAGTACCGGGGAGCTGTTTTTT
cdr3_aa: CASSGASGSTGELFF

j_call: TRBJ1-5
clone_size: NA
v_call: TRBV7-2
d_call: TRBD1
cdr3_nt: TGTGCCAGCAGCCTACTGGGACAGGGGAATCAGCCCCAGCATTTT
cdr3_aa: CASSLLGQGNQPQHF

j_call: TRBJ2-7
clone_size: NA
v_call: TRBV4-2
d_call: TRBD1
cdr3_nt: TGTGCCAGCAGCCTCCGGGACAGGGACTGGCAGTACTTC
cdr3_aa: CASSLRDRDWQYF

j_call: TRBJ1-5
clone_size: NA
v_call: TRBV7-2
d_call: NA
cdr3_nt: TGTGCCAGCAGCCCACAGGGTAATCAGCCCCAGCATTTT
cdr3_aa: CASSPQGNQPQHF

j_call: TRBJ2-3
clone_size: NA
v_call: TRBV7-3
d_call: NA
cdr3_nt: TGTGCCAGCAGCTTAACCGAGGGTATCACAGATACGCAGTATTTT
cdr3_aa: CASSLTEGITDTQYF

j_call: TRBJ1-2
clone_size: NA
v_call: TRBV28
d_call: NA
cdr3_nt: TGTGCCAGCAGTTTACTGGGCTCCTACTATGGCTACACCTTC
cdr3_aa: CASSLLGSYYGYTF

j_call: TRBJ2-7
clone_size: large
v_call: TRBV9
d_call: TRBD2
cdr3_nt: TGTGCCAGCAGCGTTCTCCCCACTAGCGGGAGTTACGAGCAGTACTTC
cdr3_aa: CASSVLPTSGSYEQYF

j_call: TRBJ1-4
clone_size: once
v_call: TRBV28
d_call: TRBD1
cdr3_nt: TGTGCCAGCAGGCCACGGACAGGGGTAGGAGAAAAACTGTTTTTT
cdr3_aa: CASRPRTGVGEKLFF

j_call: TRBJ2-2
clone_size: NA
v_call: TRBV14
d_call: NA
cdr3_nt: TGTGCCAGCAGCCAACGCCTGGACAGTCGGAACACCGGGGAGCTGTTTTTT
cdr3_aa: CASSQRLDSRNTGELFF

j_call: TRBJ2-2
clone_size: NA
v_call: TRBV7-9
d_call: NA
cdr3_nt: TGTGCCAGCAGCCCGGCCCGGACTGCTAGGAACACCGGGGAGCTGTTTTTT
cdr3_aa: CASSPARTARNTGELFF

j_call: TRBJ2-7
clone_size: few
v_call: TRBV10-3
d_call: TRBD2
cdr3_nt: TGTGCCACCAACCAACTAGCGGGAGCTTCCTACGAGCAGTACTTC
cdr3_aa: CATNQLAGASYEQYF

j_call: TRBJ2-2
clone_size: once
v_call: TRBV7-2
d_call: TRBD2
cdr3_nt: TGTGCCAGCAGCCCGACTAGCGGGATGTACACCGGGGAGCTGTTTTTT
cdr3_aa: CASSPTSGMYTGELFF

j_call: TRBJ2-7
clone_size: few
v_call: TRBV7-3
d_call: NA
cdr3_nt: TGTGCCAGCAGCGTCCCAGGCGCCGGGAACGAGCAGTACTTC
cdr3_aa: CASSVPGAGNEQYF

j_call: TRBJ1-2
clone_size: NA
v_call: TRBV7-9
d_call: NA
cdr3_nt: TGTGCCAGCAGCTTGTTCTCCTTCGTTTTGAACTATGGCTACACCTTC
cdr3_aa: CASSLFSFVLNYGYTF

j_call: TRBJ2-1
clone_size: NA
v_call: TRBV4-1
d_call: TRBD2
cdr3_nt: TGCGCCAGCAGCCAAGATCTTCGCGGGAGGGGCGACAATGAGCAGTTCTTC
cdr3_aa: CASSQDLRGRGDNEQFF

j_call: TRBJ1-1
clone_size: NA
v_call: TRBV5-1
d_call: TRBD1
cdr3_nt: TGCGCCAGCAGCTTGCGGACAGGGGGGTCAGGCACTGAAGCTTTCTTT
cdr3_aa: CASSLRTGGSGTEAFF

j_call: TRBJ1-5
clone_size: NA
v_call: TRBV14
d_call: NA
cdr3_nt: TGTGCCAGCAGCCAAAGACAGTCGACAGGTCTTTTTCAGCCCCAGCATTTT
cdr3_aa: CASSQRQSTGLFQPQHF

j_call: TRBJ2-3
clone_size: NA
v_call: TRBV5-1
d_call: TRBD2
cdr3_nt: TGCGCCAGCAGCTCCGGACTAGCGGGAGTCACAGATACGCAGTATTTT
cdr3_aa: CASSSGLAGVTDTQYF

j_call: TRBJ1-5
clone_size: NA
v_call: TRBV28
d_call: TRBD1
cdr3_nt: TGTGCCAGCAGACCCGGGACAGGGAGTCAGCCCCAGCATTTT
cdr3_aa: CASRPGTGSQPQHF

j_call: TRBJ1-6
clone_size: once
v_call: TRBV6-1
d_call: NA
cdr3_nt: TGTGCCAGCAGTGAAAGGGGTCTGGCCGGAAGCTCCTATAATTCACCCCTCCACTTT
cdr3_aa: CASSERGLAGSSYNSPLHF